The T cell receptor (beta chain) described here comes from a study of blood T cell repertoires in COVID-19. Study at large: Acute and convalescent COVID-19 samples came from the United States, Italy and Spain. PBMCs, B-cell-depleted T cells, or T cells were the source of the cDNA or gDNA that made up the material.

The sample holds a few counts of this clone. The length of the CDR3 is 13 residues. Germline loops: CDR1 SGHNT, CDR2 YYREEE (reference sequence). With V trimmed by 5 bases and J by 4 bases, 0 bases remained unmatched. Only in-frame clones appear in the TCRdb table, and some are missing; sequencing was by immunoSEQ multiplex PCR. The table records 110,000 to 150,000 clones, less than 85% of them present only once. The V gene is TRBV5-4, the J gene TRBJ2-6; 7 positions match TRBD1. The sequencing sample was made of peripheral blood. This TCR derives from a human donor in a cohort sampled during active COVID-19. The CDR3 protein is CASRGQGANVLTF. The CDR3 nucleotides are TGTGCCAGCAGGGGACAGGGGGCCAACGTCCTGACTTTC.